This is a list of T cell receptor beta chains from one sample in a study of CD8 T cells in ankylosing spondylitis. TCRdb fed the 5' RACE reads into MiXCR, producing one record per CDR3 protein. This sample has roughly 180,000 distinct CDR3 sequences, with around a tenth found just once. Sequences were obtained from blood, either unsorted or a sorted T cell fraction (not recorded which). These receptors all come from a female donor with ankylosing spondylitis or in good health (not recorded which). CDR3s include the opening cysteine and the closing phenylalanine or tryptophan. D genes are given only for firm matches. Expanded clones get a size class; other rows say once, few or many, or leave the size out.

TRBJ2-7,TRBV27,few,.,TGTGCCTGCCGGAGGGGAATGGGCGAGCAGTACTTC,CACRRGMGEQYF
TRBJ2-5,TRBV7-8,many,TRBD1,TGTGCCAGCAGCCTTGGGACAGTCGGGGAGTGGGAGACCCAGTACTTC,CASSLGTVGEWETQYF
TRBJ1-2,TRBV28,once,.,TGTGCCAGCAGGACTTCGTGGGGCGACTATGGCTACACCTTC,CASRTSWGDYGYTF
TRBJ2-1,TRBV14,.,TRBD2,TGTGCCAGCAGCCAGCCCGGACGGGAGGTTTACGATGAGCAGTTCTTC,CASSQPGREVYDEQFF
TRBJ2-7,TRBV6-5,many,.,TGTGCCAGCAGTTCCTCCCCGACGGGGAGCTCCTACGAGCAGTACTTC,CASSSSPTGSSYEQYF
TRBJ2-2,TRBV6-2/TRBV6-3,.,TRBD2,TGTGCCAGCAGTTCTGCGGGGGGTTCGAACACCGGGGAGCTGTTTTTT,CASSSAGGSNTGELFF
TRBJ2-5,TRBV7-9,many,.,TGTGCCAGCAGCCACCTGGGTCCGCAAGAGACCCAGTACTTC,CASSHLGPQETQYF
TRBJ2-7,TRBV7-9,.,TRBD1,TGTGCCAGCAGCCCTGGGACAGTCCACGAGCAGTACTTC,CASSPGTVHEQYF
TRBJ2-1,TRBV7-9,.,TRBD2,TGTGCCAGCAGCCCCCGCGGGGGAAGCTCCTACAATGAGCAGTTCTTC,CASSPRGGSSYNEQFF
TRBJ2-1,TRBV27,.,.,TGTGCCAGCAGTTTAATCCAGTCCAGGGGAAATGAGCAGTTCTTC,CASSLIQSRGNEQFF
TRBJ2-1,TRBV4-3,.,.,TGCGCCAGCAGCCAAGGTTCGGTGTTAGCGCTGAGCTCCTACAATGAGCAGTTCTTC,CASSQGSVLALSSYNEQFF
TRBJ2-1,TRBV19,few,TRBD2,TGTGCCAGTAGTATAGGGGCGGGAGGGCCTGTCAATGAGCAGTTCTTC,CASSIGAGGPVNEQFF
TRBJ2-1,TRBV7-6,.,TRBD2,TGTGCCAGCAGCTCAAAAGGGGGCACTAGCGGGTCCGATTCTAATGCCAATGAGCAGTTCTTC,CASSSKGGTSGSDSNANEQFF
TRBJ1-2,TRBV4-3,many,.,TGCGCCAGCAGCCAAGCGGACAGTAGTGGCTATGGCTACACCTTC,CASSQADSSGYGYTF
TRBJ2-7,TRBV19,few,TRBD2,TGTGCCAGTAGCCTGGGACTAGCGGGAGACGAGCAGTACTTC,CASSLGLAGDEQYF
TRBJ2-1,TRBV20-1,.,TRBD2,TGCAGTGCTAGACTCGGGACTAGCGGGACGGTTTACAATGAGCAGTTCTTC,CSARLGTSGTVYNEQFF
TRBJ2-7,TRBV29-1,many,.,TGCAGCGTTGAAGATCCTCCCTACGCACAGTACTTC,CSVEDPPYAQYF
TRBJ2-7,TRBV7-9,.,TRBD1,TGTGCCAGCAGCCGCGACCGGGACAGTACGAACGAGCAGTACTTC,CASSRDRDSTNEQYF
TRBJ2-1,TRBV9,.,.,TGTGCCAGCAGCGACGAGACTAGCAATGAGCAGTTCTTC,CASSDETSNEQFF
TRBJ2-1,TRBV27,few,TRBD2,TGTGCCAGCAGTGCCGACGCCCAGCGGGATGTCAATGAGCAGTTCTTC,CASSADAQRDVNEQFF
TRBJ2-7,TRBV6-1,.,TRBD2,TGTGCCAGCAGGGAAACTAGCGGGAGGGCCCACGAGCAGTACTTC,CASRETSGRAHEQYF
TRBJ2-2,TRBV7-9,.,.,TGTGCCAGCAGCTCATCGACAGCTTCCGGGGAGCTGTTTTTT,CASSSSTASGELFF
TRBJ1-6,TRBV9,few,.,TGTGCCAGCAGCGTAGAGGGCTTGGATAATTCACCCCTCCACTTT,CASSVEGLDNSPLHF
TRBJ2-3,TRBV20-1,.,TRBD2,TGCAGTGCTAGAGAGTCTAGCGGGAGGGGATCTAGCACAGATACGCAGTATTTT,CSARESSGRGSSTDTQYF
TRBJ2-7,TRBV4-1,.,TRBD2,TGCGCCAGCAGCCTAGCGCGGGGGACCTACGAGCAGTACTTC,CASSLARGTYEQYF
TRBJ2-7,TRBV20-1,.,.,TGCAGTGCTAGGGACCGGGACGCCTCCTACGAGCAGTACTTC,CSARDRDASYEQYF
TRBJ2-7,TRBV4-2,few,TRBD1,TGTGCCAGCAGCCCCGGGACAGGTCACTACGAGCAGTACTTC,CASSPGTGHYEQYF
TRBJ1-2,TRBV7-9,many,.,TGTGCCAGCAGCGACTCCTACCTAACCTATGGCTACACCTTC,CASSDSYLTYGYTF
TRBJ2-7,TRBV4-3,many,.,TGCGCCAGCAGCCAAGATCGGACATACGAAAACGAGCAGTACTTC,CASSQDRTYENEQYF
TRBJ2-2,TRBV6-1,few,.,TGTGCCAGCAGCCCCTACCTGCGGACCGGGGAGCTGTTTTTT,CASSPYLRTGELFF
TRBJ2-7,TRBV20-1,.,TRBD2,TGCAGTGCTAGGCTTAGCGGGGCTAGCTCCTACGAGCAGTACTTC,CSARLSGASSYEQYF
TRBJ2-1,TRBV7-3,few,TRBD2,TGTGCCAGCAGCTTGTCCGGGACTAGCGGGATCAATGAGCAGTTCTTC,CASSLSGTSGINEQFF
TRBJ2-1,TRBV13,.,TRBD2,TGTGCCAGCAGTTTAGCCTTGGGACTAGCGGGAGGGCCCTACAATGAGCAGTTCTTC,CASSLALGLAGGPYNEQFF